This section outlines one T cell receptor beta chain sequence together with its context. This sample was included in a study of graft-versus-host responses after intestinal transplantation. The wider study: Recipients uniformly received anti-thymocyte globulin induction, followed by tacrolimus and steroids for three to four years.

Irradiated, violet-dye-labeled stimulators (about 200,000) were plated alongside about 200,000 CFSE-labeled responders. TCRdb's copy holds only in-frame clones and misses some; the assay was immunoSEQ multiplex PCR. The sample shows about 4,600 clones, over 25% of them seen only once. CDR3 size: 15 residues. Germline V CDR1 and CDR2: MNHEY, SVGAGI. V was clipped by 3 bases and J by 4 bases, with 15 bases between them. The TCR comes from a human patient who received an intestinal transplant. The sequencing used alloreactive CD4+ T cells from a mixed lymphocyte reaction culture, collected before intestinal transplant. Subset described: CFSE-low proliferating T cells sorted from approximately 6-day pre-transplant mixed lymphocyte reaction (GvH or HvG direction). V is TRBV6-5 and J is TRBJ1-1, with D unresolved. The CDR3 reads CASSYDWVWGTEAFF. Written as DNA, the CDR3 is TGTGCCAGCAGTTATGACTGGGTGTGGGGCACTGAAGCTTTCTTT.